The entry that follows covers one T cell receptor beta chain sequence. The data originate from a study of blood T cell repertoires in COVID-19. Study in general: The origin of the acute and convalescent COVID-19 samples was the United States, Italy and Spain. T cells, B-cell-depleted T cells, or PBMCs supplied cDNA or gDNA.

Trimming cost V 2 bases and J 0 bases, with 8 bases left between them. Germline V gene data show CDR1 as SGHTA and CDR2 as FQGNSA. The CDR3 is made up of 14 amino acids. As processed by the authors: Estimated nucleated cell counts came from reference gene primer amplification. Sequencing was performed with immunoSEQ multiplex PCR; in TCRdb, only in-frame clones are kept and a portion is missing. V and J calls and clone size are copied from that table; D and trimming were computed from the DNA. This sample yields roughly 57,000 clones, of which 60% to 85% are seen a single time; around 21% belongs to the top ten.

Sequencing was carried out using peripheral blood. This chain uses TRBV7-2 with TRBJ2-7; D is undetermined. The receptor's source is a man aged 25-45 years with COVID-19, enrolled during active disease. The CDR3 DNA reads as TGTGCCAGCAGCTTACAGGTCATCTCCTACGAGCAGTACTTC. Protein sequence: CASSLQVISYEQYF.